This T cell receptor beta chain was identified in a study of blood T cell repertoires in COVID-19. Overall study: From T cells, B-cell-depleted T cells, or PBMCs came the material, which was cDNA or gDNA.

TCRdb's copy holds only in-frame clones and misses some; the assay was immunoSEQ multiplex PCR. The sample yields approximately 190,000 clones, around 84% seen once. CDR1 LNHDA and CDR2 SQIVND come from the germline V gene (reference sequence). There are 15 residues in the CDR3. With 9 bases clipped from V and 2 bases from J, the junction kept 9 bases outside the gene matches. The chain recombines TRBV19 with TRBJ2-3; 9 bases match TRBD2. Sample: peripheral blood. This sequence was found in a human donor in a cohort sampled during active COVID-19. In DNA, the CDR3 is TGTGCCAGCACTTCTCTAGCGGGATACACAGATACGCAGTATTTT. This encodes CASTSLAGYTDTQYF.